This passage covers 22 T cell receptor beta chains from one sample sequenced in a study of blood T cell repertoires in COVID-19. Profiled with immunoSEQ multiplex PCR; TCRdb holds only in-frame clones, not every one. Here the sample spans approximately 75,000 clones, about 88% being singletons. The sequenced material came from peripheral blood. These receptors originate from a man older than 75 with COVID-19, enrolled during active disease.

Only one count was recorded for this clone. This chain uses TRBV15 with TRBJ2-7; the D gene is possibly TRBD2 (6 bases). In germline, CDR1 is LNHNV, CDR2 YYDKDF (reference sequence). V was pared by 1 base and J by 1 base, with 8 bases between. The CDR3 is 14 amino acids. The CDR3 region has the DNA TGTGCCACCAGCAGAGGGGCGGGATCCTACGAGCAGTACTTC. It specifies CATSRGAGSYEQYF.

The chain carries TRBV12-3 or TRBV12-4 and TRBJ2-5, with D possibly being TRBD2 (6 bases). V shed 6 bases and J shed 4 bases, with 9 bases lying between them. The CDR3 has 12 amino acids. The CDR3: CASSKGLETQYF. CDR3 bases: TGTGCCAGCAGCAAGGGACTAGAGACCCAGTACTTC.

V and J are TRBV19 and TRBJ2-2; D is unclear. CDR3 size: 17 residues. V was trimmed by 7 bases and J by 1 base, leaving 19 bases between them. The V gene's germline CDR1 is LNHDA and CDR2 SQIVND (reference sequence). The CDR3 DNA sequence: TGTGCCAGTACACCCGTTGGGTGGGCAGAGAACACCGGGGAGCTGTTTTTT. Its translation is CASTPVGWAENTGELFF. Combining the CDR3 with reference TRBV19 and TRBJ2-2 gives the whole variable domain DGGITQSPKYLFRKEGQNVTLSCEQNLNHDAMYWYRQDPGQGLRLIYYSQIVNDFQKGDIAEGYSVSREKKESFPLTVTSAQKNPTAFYLCASTPVGWAENTGELFFGEGSRLTVL.

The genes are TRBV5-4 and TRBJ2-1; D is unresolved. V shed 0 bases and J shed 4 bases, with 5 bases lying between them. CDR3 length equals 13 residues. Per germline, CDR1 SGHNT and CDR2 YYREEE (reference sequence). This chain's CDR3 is CASSLVTYNEQFF. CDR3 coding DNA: TGTGCCAGCAGCTTGGTGACTTACAATGAGCAGTTCTTC.

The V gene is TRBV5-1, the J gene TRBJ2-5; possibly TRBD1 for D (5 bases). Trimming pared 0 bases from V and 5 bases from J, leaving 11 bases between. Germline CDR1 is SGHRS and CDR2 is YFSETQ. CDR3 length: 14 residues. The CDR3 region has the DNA TGCGCCAGCAGCTTGGGGGCTGGGGCGGAGACCCAGTACTTC. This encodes CASSLGAGAETQYF.

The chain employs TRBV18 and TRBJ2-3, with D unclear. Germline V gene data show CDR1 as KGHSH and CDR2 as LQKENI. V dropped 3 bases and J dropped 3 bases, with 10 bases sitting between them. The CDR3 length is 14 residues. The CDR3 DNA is TGTGCCAGCTCACCCACCCAGGCAACAGATACGCAGTATTTT. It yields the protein CASSPTQATDTQYF. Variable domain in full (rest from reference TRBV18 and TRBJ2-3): NAGVMQNPRHLVRRRGQEARLRCSPMKGHSHVYWYRQLPEEGLKFMVYLQKENIIDESGMPKERFSAEFPKEGPSILRIQQVVRGDSAAYFCASSPTQATDTQYFGPGTRLTVL.

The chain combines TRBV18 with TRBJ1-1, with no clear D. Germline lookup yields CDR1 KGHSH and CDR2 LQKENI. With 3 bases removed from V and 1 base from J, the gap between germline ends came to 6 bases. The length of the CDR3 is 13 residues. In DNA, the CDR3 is TGTGCCAGCTCACCTCAGAAGAACACTGAAGCTTTCTTT. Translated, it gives CASSPQKNTEAFF.

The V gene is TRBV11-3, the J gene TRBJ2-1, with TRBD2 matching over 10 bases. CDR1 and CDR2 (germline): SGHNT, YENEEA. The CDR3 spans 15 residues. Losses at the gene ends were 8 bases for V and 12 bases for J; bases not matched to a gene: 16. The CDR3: CASQRGTSAPTRQFF. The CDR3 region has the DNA TGTGCCAGCCAGAGAGGGACTAGCGCGCCTACGCGGCAGTTCTTC.

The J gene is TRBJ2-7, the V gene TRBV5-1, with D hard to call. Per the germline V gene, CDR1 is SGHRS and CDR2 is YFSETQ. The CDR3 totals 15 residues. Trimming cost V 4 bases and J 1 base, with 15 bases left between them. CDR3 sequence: CASSLGGLSSYEQYF. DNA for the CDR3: TGCGCCAGCAGCCTCGGCGGTCTGAGTTCCTACGAGCAGTACTTC.

In DNA form, the CDR3 reads TGTGCCAGCAGCCTCCCTCAGCCGGAGCCAGAGCAGTTCTTC. It specifies CASSLPQPEPEQFF. The chain joins TRBV4-2 to TRBJ2-1; D is ambiguous. This CDR3 has 14 amino acids. Trimming pared 4 bases from V and 10 bases from J, leaving 17 bases between. CDR1 and CDR2 from the germline V gene are LGHNA and YNFKEQ.

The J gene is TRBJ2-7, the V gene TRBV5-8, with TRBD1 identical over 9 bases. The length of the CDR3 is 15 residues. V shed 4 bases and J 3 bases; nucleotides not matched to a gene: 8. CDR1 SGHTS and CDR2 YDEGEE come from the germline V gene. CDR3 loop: CASSKSRDRDYEQYF. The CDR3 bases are TGTGCCAGCAGCAAAAGCCGGGACAGGGACTACGAGCAGTACTTC.

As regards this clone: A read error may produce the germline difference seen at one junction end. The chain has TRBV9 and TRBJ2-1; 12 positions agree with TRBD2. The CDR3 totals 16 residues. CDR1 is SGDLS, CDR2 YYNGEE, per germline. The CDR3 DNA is TGTGCCGGCAGCGTAGGCCTAGCGGGGGGGCCCTATGAGCAGTTCTTC. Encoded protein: CAGSVGLAGGPYEQFF.

In nucleotides, the CDR3 is TGCGCCAGCAGTCAAAAGGACAGATTCGGTCCAGCCCTCCACTTT. Translating it yields CASSQKDRFGPALHF. The chain couples TRBV23-1 to TRBJ1-6; D might be TRBD1 (6 bases). TRBV23-1 is filed as an ORF, its function uncertain. V lost 2 bases and J 14 bases, leaving 19 bases between the germline ends. This CDR3 is 15 amino acids long.

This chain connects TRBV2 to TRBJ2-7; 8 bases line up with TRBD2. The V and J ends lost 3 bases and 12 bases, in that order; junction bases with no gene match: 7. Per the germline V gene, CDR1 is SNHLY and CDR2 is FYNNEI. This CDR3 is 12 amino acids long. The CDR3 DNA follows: TGTGCCAGCAGTGAGACGCTAGCGGGCTTGTACTTC. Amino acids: CASSETLAGLYF.

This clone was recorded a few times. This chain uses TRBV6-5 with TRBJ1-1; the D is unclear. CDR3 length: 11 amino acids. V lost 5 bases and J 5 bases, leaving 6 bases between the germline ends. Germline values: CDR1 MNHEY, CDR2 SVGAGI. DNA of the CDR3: TGTGCCAGCAGTCGGTGGACTGAAGCTTTCTTT. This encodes CASSRWTEAFF.

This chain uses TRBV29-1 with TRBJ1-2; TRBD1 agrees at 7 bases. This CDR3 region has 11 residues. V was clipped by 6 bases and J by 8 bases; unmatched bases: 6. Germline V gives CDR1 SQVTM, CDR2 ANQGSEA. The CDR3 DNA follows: TGCAGCGTCCTTAGGGGGCAGGGCTACACCTTC. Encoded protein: CSVLRGQGYTF. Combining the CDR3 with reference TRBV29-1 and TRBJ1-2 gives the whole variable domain SAVISQKPSRDICQRGTSLTIQCQVDSQVTMMFWYRQQPGQSLTLIATANQGSEATYESGFVIDKFPISRPNLTFSTLTVSNMSPEDSSIYLCSVLRGQGYTFGSGTRLTVV.

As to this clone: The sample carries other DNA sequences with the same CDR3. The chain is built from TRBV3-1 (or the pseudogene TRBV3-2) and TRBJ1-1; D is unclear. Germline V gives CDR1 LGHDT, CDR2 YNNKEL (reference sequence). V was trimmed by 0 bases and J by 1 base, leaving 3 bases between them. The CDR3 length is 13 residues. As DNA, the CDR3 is TGTGCCAGCAGCCAAGACAAGAACACTGAAGCTTTCTTT. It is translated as CASSQDKNTEAFF.

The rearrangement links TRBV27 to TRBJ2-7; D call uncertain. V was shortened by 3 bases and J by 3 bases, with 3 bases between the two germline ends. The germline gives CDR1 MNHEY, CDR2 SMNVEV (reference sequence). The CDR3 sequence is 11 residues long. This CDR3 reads CASSFRYEQYF. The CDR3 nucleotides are TGTGCCAGCAGTTTCCGCTACGAGCAGTACTTC.

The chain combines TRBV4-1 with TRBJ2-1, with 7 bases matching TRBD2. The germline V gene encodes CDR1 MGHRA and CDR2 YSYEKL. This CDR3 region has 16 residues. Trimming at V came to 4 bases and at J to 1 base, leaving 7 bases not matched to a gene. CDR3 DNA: TGCGCCAGCAGCCCCATCGGGACTAAGTCCTACAATGAGCAGTTCTTC. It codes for CASSPIGTKSYNEQFF.

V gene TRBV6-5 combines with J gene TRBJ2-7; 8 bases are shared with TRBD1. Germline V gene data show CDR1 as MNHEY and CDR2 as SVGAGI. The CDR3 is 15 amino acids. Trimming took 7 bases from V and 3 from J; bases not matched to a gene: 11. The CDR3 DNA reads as TGTGCCAGCAACACAAGGACAGGGACCGACTACGAGCAGTACTTC. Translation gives CASNTRTGTDYEQYF.

CDR3 region: CASRNPPGQGEKLFF. Written as DNA, the CDR3 is TGTGCCAGCAGGAACCCACCGGGACAGGGCGAAAAACTGTTTTTT. The chain links TRBV28 to TRBJ1-4; TRBD1 aligns across 9 bases. V lost 6 bases to trimming and J lost 8 bases; unmatched junction nucleotides: 10. CDR1 and CDR2 from the germline V gene are MDHEN and SYDVKM. CDR3 length equals 15 residues. The variable domain in full, with the rest retrieved from reference TRBV28 and TRBJ1-4, is DVKVTQSSRYLVKRTGEKVFLECVQDMDHENMFWYRQDPGLGLRLIYFSYDVKMKEKGDIPEGYSVSREKKERFSLILESASTNQTSMYLCASRNPPGQGEKLFFGSGTQLSVL.

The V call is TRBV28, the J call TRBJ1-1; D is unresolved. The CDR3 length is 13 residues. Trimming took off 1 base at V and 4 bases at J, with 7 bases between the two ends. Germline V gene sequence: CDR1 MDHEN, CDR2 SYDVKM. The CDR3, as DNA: TGTGCCAGCAGTTTATCCGGAGGCACTGAAGCTTTCTTT. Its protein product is CASSLSGGTEAFF.